This TCR beta chain appears in the sequencing data of a study of human T cells and chemical hapten exposure. Findings of the study overall: It should be noted that donors had alopecia, so their immune response may differ from healthy people's.

The length of the CDR3 is 15 residues. The ends lost 6 bases at V and 5 bases at J; junction bases unmatched: 12. CDR1 MDHEN and CDR2 SYDVKM come from the germline V gene. As for this clonotype: Its antigen is undetermined.

TCRdb re-called the RACE reads with MiXCR, one entry per CDR3 protein. There are approximately 80,000 distinct CDR3 sequences in the sample; less than 15% occur only once, and over 3.5% lies in the top ten. The sample's time point: pre-sensitization, week 0. The treatment: therapeutic diphenylcyclopropenone sensitization with weekly scalp DPC. The TCR was taken from a woman in her 50s with alopecia areata. Some clones in this sample may be carry-over from other donors' samples. The input for sequencing was whole blood, taken in connection with sensitization to the hapten diphenylcyclopropenone (DPC). The chain is built from TRBV28 and TRBJ1-1; 7 bases line up with TRBD1. This CDR3 is CASSLRQGRVTEAFF. CDR3 DNA: TGTGCCAGCAGCCTAAGACAGGGTCGAGTTACTGAAGCTTTCTTT. Combining the CDR3 with reference TRBV28 and TRBJ1-1 gives the whole variable domain DVKVTQSSRYLVKRTGEKVFLECVQDMDHENMFWYRQDPGLGLRLIYFSYDVKMKEKGDIPEGYSVSREKKERFSLILESASTNQTSMYLCASSLRQGRVTEAFFGQGTRLTVV.